The source of this T cell receptor beta chain is a study of molecular identifiers for immune sequencing clone quantification. General study findings and limits: Over 97% of effector molecules, but under 1% in naive cells, were held by clones with more than 20 RNA copies. Among approximately 1 million naive cells, as was reported, spiked Jurkat TCR RNA from one cell was detectable.

The use of previously described methods and listed TCR primers produced the bulk TCR libraries. TCRdb fed the PCR reads into MiXCR, producing one record per CDR3 protein. The sample has hundreds of thousands of distinct CDR3 sequences, roughly a fifth seen once. Notes on this clonotype: Its antigen is not known.

Naive CD8 T cells underwent sorting with the CD8+CD4-CCR7+CD45RA+ definition. The CDR3 runs to 15 residues. Germline V gene sequence: CDR1 GTSNPN, CDR2 SVGIG (reference sequence). Trimming took off 1 base at V and 7 bases at J, with 17 bases between the two ends. This TCR came from a human donor in good health. Some libraries in this study had Jurkat cell RNA spiked in. The chain recombines TRBV30 with TRBJ1-5; the D gene is possibly TRBD1 (6 bases). Material for sequencing was naive CD8+ T cells from blood, with Jurkat cell RNA spiked in. Subset: FACS-sorted CD8+CD4-CCR7+CD45RA+ naive T cells. CDR3 DNA sequence: TGTGCCTGGAGTGAAGGGACAAGGGGTGACCAGCCCCAGCATTTT. As protein: CAWSEGTRGDQPQHF. Using reference TRBV30 and TRBJ1-5 for the parts outside the CDR3, the full variable domain is SQTIHQWPATLVQPVGSPLSLECTVEGTSNPNLYWYRQAAGRGLQLLFYSVGIGQISSEVPQNLSASRPQDRQFILSSKKLLLSDSGFYLCAWSEGTRGDQPQHFGDGTRLSIL.